These T cell receptor beta chains were read from a single sample in a study of shared clonotypes between healthy human individuals. Only in-frame clones appear in the TCRdb table, and some are missing; sequencing was by immunoSEQ multiplex PCR. Of some 1,100,000 clones listed, 78% are singletons. Sequencing used memory CD4+ T cells from PBMCs. These receptors were collected from a man aged 18 to 30 in good health. Some clones in this sample may be carry-over from other donors' samples. Both conserved end residues are part of each CDR3. The D gene is left open where the match is weak. Clone size appears in some rows only: once, few, many, or a class for an expanded clone.

v_call	d_call	j_call	clone_size	cdr3_nt	cdr3_aa
TRBV30	.	TRBJ1-1	few	TGTGCCTGGAGACCCAGGGGAAACACTGAAGCTTTCTTT	CAWRPRGNTEAFF
TRBV10-3	TRBD1	TRBJ2-7	.	TGTGCCATCAGTGGACTGGGACAGCGGGAGCAGTACTTC	CAISGLGQREQYF
TRBV30	TRBD1	TRBJ1-4	.	TGTGCCTGGAGTAGGTCGGCAGGGGGTGAAAAACTGTTTTTT	CAWSRSAGGEKLFF
TRBV28	.	TRBJ1-2	.	TGTGCCAGCAGCGAAGTAGGGAACGATGGCTACACCTTC	CASSEVGNDGYTF
TRBV27	.	TRBJ1-2	.	TGTGCCAGCAGTCCCCGGACAGTTGTGGGTGGCTACACCTTC	CASSPRTVVGGYTF
TRBV5-1	.	TRBJ2-2	few	TGCGCCAGCAGCATCCCGACGGGTAACACCGGGGAGCTGTTTTTT	CASSIPTGNTGELFF
TRBV9	.	TRBJ1-1	.	TGTGCCAGCAGCCCAGAGGTAGTCCCTGGCACTGAAGCTTTCTTT	CASSPEVVPGTEAFF
TRBV7-9	.	TRBJ1-3	many	TGTGCCAGCAGCTTAGGGGGTTTTCCGGACACCATATATTTT	CASSLGGFPDTIYF
TRBV18	TRBD1	TRBJ2-2	.	TGTGCCAGCTCACCGGCGACAGGGTGGGCCGGGGAGCTGTTTTTT	CASSPATGWAGELFF
TRBV27	TRBD1	TRBJ1-2	.	TGTGCCAGCAGTACGACAGGGGGCAAATCTGGCTACACCTTC	CASSTTGGKSGYTF
TRBV5-6	TRBD1	TRBJ2-1	.	TGTGCCAGCACAGGGGGCCTCACCGATAACAATGAGCAGTTCTTC	CASTGGLTDNNEQFF
TRBV27	.	TRBJ2-5	.	TGTGCCAGCAGTGTATATCAGGGGCCCTGGGGCCGAGAGACCCAGTACTTC	CASSVYQGPWGRETQYF
TRBV5-1	TRBD1	TRBJ1-2	few	TGCGCCAGCAGCTTAACAGGCCCCGGGACAGGGGGCTTCTATGGCTACACCTTC	CASSLTGPGTGGFYGYTF
TRBV6-5	.	TRBJ1-3	.	TGTGCCAGCAGTGGACAGAGGGCCTCTGGAAACACCATATATTTT	CASSGQRASGNTIYF
TRBV11-3	TRBD2	TRBJ2-1	.	TGTGCCAGCAGCTTAGAGGGGACTAGCGGGACCAATGAGCAGTTCTTC	CASSLEGTSGTNEQFF
TRBV7-2	TRBD1	TRBJ2-3	.	TGTGCCAGCAGCTACCGTTCCGGGACAGGGGCAGATACGCAGTATTTT	CASSYRSGTGADTQYF
TRBV11-3	TRBD2	TRBJ2-1	.	TGTGCCAGCAGCTTCAGCGGGAGCTCCTACAATGAGCAGTTCTTC	CASSFSGSSYNEQFF
TRBV2	.	TRBJ2-1	.	TGTGCCAGCAGTGAATTCCCAGCTTACAATGAGCAGTTCTTC	CASSEFPAYNEQFF
TRBV18	TRBD1	TRBJ1-5	.	TGTGCCAGCTCGCCCGGGACAGGGTACCAGCCCCAGCATTTT	CASSPGTGYQPQHF
TRBV7-2	.	TRBJ2-2	.	TGTGCCAGCAGCTTTGGGTCTGTCACCGGGGAGCTGTTTTTT	CASSFGSVTGELFF